A selection of T cell receptor beta chains follows, all from one sample in a study of blood T cell repertoires in COVID-19. Assay used: immunoSEQ multiplex PCR; TCRdb lists only in-frame clones, some missing. The data hold a few hundred thousand clones, with roughly 85% observed a single time. The sequenced material came from PBMCs or T cells enriched from blood (not recorded which). These receptors were obtained from a woman aged 40-49 years who had recovered from COVID-19. Both conserved end residues are part of each CDR3. The D gene is left open where the match is weak. Only part of the rows carry a size: once, few, many, or a class if the clone is expanded.

clone_size	v_call	d_call	j_call	cdr3_aa	cdr3_nt
.	TRBV24-1	.	TRBJ2-5	CATSEPRSESGETQYF	TGTGCCACCAGTGAGCCCCGCTCAGAGTCGGGGGAGACCCAGTACTTC
.	TRBV5-1	TRBD2	TRBJ2-2	CASSLGLAVTGELFF	TGCGCCAGCAGCTTGGGACTAGCGGTAACCGGGGAGCTGTTTTTT
.	TRBV11-2	.	TRBJ2-7	CASSSPGSYEQYF	TGTGCCAGCAGCTCCCCGGGGAGCTACGAGCAGTACTTC
.	TRBV30	.	TRBJ2-3	CAWSLATDTQYF	TGTGCCTGGAGTTTAGCCACAGATACGCAGTATTTT
.	TRBV9	.	TRBJ1-3	CASSRDGRVGGNTIYF	TGTGCCAGTTCAAGAGACGGCAGGGTGGGAGGAAACACCATATATTTT
.	TRBV7-2	.	TRBJ1-2	CASSPSGTPYGYTF	TGTGCCAGCAGCCCCAGCGGGACACCGTATGGCTACACCTTC
.	TRBV19	.	TRBJ1-2	CASSRLVTNYGYTF	TGTGCCAGTAGCAGACTCGTAACTAACTATGGCTACACCTTC
.	TRBV5-1	TRBD1	TRBJ1-5	CASSSGQGDQPQHF	TGCGCCAGCAGCTCGGGACAGGGGGATCAGCCCCAGCATTTT
.	TRBV9	TRBD2	TRBJ2-7	CASSPIGAGGREQYF	TGTGCCAGCAGCCCCATAGGCGCGGGAGGTCGGGAGCAGTACTTC
.	TRBV6-2/TRBV6-3	.	TRBJ2-1	CASSLGLNEQFF	TGTGCCAGCAGTCTTGGACTAAATGAGCAGTTCTTC
.	TRBV6-5	.	TRBJ2-2	CASSYWADTGELFF	TGTGCCAGCAGTTACTGGGCAGACACCGGGGAGCTGTTTTTT
.	TRBV3-1/TRBV3-2	TRBD1	TRBJ1-4	CASSLGTAEKLFF	TGTGCCAGCAGCCTCGGGACAGCTGAAAAACTGTTTTTT
.	TRBV5-1	TRBD2	TRBJ2-5	CASSASGSVKTQYF	TGCGCCAGCAGCGCTAGCGGGAGTGTGAAGACCCAGTACTTC
once	TRBV27	TRBD1	TRBJ2-3	CASSPKQGGEADTQYF	TGTGCCAGCAGTCCTAAACAGGGGGGAGAGGCAGATACGCAGTATTTT
.	TRBV30	TRBD1	TRBJ2-2	CAWSYSTGDRNTGELFF	TGTGCCTGGAGTTACTCAACAGGGGATCGGAACACCGGGGAGCTGTTTTTT
.	TRBV11-3	.	TRBJ2-1	CASSFQPTGNEQFF	TGTGCCAGCAGCTTTCAACCCACAGGCAATGAGCAGTTCTTC
.	TRBV28	.	TRBJ1-5	CASSLLNQPQHF	TGTGCCAGCAGTTTGTTAAATCAGCCCCAGCATTTT
.	TRBV28	.	TRBJ1-3	CASSLLTGKSSGNTIYF	TGTGCCAGCAGTTTATTAACAGGCAAGAGCTCTGGAAACACCATATATTTT
.	TRBV2	.	TRBJ1-2	CASSVYRVNYGYTF	TGTGCCAGCAGTGTCTACAGGGTTAACTATGGCTACACCTTC
.	TRBV7-9	TRBD2	TRBJ2-1	CASSLYGSGSLIIEQFF	TGTGCCAGCAGCTTATACGGCAGCGGGAGCTTGATCATTGAGCAGTTCTTC
.	TRBV9	TRBD2	TRBJ2-2	CASSATTSGRGGTGELFF	TGTGCCAGCAGCGCTACTACTAGCGGGAGAGGTGGAACCGGGGAGCTGTTTTTT
.	TRBV27	.	TRBJ1-2	CASSLSAQVYGYTF	TGTGCCAGCAGTTTATCCGCGCAGGTCTATGGCTACACCTTC
.	TRBV20-1	.	TRBJ2-7	CSASLVQEQYF	TGCAGTGCTAGTCTAGTTCAAGAGCAGTACTTC
.	TRBV5-1	.	TRBJ2-7	CASSLEAVSYEQYF	TGCGCCAGCAGCTTGGAAGCGGTCTCCTACGAGCAGTACTTC
.	TRBV30	TRBD2	TRBJ2-3	CAVGTSGTPDTQYF	TGTGCCGTCGGGACTAGCGGGACTCCAGATACGCAGTATTTT
few	TRBV5-1	.	TRBJ1-3	CASSSRGSGNTIYF	TGCGCCAGCAGCTCCAGGGGTTCTGGAAACACCATATATTTT
.	TRBV7-9	TRBD2	TRBJ2-3	CASSLSAGADTQYF	TGTGCCAGCAGCTTATCAGCGGGAGCAGATACGCAGTATTTT
.	TRBV7-2	.	TRBJ1-3	CASSLEHAFSGNTIYF	TGTGCCAGCAGCTTAGAACACGCTTTCTCTGGAAACACCATATATTTT
.	TRBV2	.	TRBJ2-7	CASSEGSPGRYEQYF	TGTGCCAGCAGTGAAGGCTCCCCGGGTCGTTACGAGCAGTACTTC
.	TRBV27	TRBD2	TRBJ2-7	CASKLVAGRDEQYF	TGTGCCAGCAAGTTGGTAGCGGGACGAGACGAGCAGTACTTC
.	TRBV7-2	TRBD1	TRBJ1-4	CASSPDRGHEKLFF	TGTGCCAGCTCCCCGGACAGGGGTCATGAAAAACTGTTTTTT
few	TRBV27	.	TRBJ1-5	CASRPQGHQPQHF	TGTGCCAGCAGACCCCAGGGTCACCAGCCCCAGCATTTT
.	TRBV5-1	TRBD2	TRBJ2-5	CASSFRLRGVGETQYF	TGCGCCAGCAGCTTTCGGCTCCGGGGGGTCGGGGAGACCCAGTACTTC
.	TRBV4-3	TRBD1	TRBJ1-4	CASSQEGDRGEKLFF	TGCGCCAGCAGCCAAGAGGGAGACAGGGGTGAAAAACTGTTTTTT
.	TRBV6-5	.	TRBJ1-2	CASSRQEYGYTF	TGTGCCAGCAGTAGACAAGAGTATGGCTACACCTTC
.	TRBV5-8	.	TRBJ1-5	CASSRGGRNYQPQHF	TGTGCCAGCAGCCGGGGGGGGCGGAACTATCAGCCCCAGCATTTT
.	TRBV2	TRBD2	TRBJ2-7	CASSEGFSGSTDEQYF	TGTGCCAGCAGTGAAGGTTTTAGCGGGAGTACCGACGAGCAGTACTTC
once	TRBV7-2	.	TRBJ2-7	CASSLARTDYEQYF	TGTGCCAGCAGCTTAGCCCGGACAGACTACGAGCAGTACTTC
.	TRBV6-2/TRBV6-3	TRBD2	TRBJ2-3	CASSYSPTSGTLDTQYF	TGTGCCAGCAGTTACAGTCCAACTAGCGGGACATTGGATACGCAGTATTTT
.	TRBV5-1	.	TRBJ2-2	CASSLAEHANTGELFF	TGCGCCAGCAGCTTGGCCGAACATGCGAACACCGGGGAGCTGTTTTTT
.	TRBV5-1	.	TRBJ2-3	CASSLREPGTDTQYF	TGCGCCAGCAGCTTGAGGGAGCCTGGCACAGATACGCAGTATTTT